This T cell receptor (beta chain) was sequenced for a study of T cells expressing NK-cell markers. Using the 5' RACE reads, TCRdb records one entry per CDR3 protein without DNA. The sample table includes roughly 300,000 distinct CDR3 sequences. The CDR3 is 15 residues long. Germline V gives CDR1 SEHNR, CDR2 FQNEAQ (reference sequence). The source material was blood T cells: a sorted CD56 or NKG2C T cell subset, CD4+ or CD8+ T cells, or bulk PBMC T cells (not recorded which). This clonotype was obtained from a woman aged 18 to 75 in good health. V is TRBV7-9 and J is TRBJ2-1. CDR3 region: CASSLAGPLYNEQFF.